This T cell receptor beta chain was identified during a study of blood T cell repertoires in COVID-19. Study-level background: Material from acute and convalescent COVID-19 was sourced from the United States, Italy and Spain. The cDNA or gDNA used as material had been derived from T cells, B-cell-depleted T cells, or PBMCs.

To note about this clone: The sample holds other DNA sequences that translate to the same CDR3.

Authors' processing steps: The assay estimated nucleated cells by amplifying reference gene primers. The method was immunoSEQ multiplex PCR; TCRdb's version includes in-frame clones alone and lacks a portion of them. V, J and clone size are those of that table, while D and trimming were read from the DNA. The data contain 160,000 or so clones, about four fifths of them singletons. Sequencing input: peripheral blood. This receptor was taken from a woman of 80 years or more with acute or convalescent COVID-19.

The CDR3 DNA reads as TGTGCCTGGAGTGTGGGCCAGGGAAATCAGCCCCAGCATTTT. Protein sequence: CAWSVGQGNQPQHF. This chain uses TRBV30 with TRBJ1-5, with D perhaps matching TRBD1 (5 bases). The CDR3 consists of 14 residues. Germline V CDR1 and CDR2: GTSNPN, SVGIG (reference sequence). Trimming pared 0 bases from V and 4 bases from J, leaving 10 bases between.